This T cell receptor beta chain was identified during a study of blood T cell repertoires in COVID-19. The wider study: Collection of acute and convalescent COVID-19 samples took place in the United States, Italy and Spain. PBMCs, B-cell-depleted T cells, or T cells provided the cDNA or gDNA that made up the material.

In the authors' methods: The authors estimated nucleated cell counts from reference gene primer amplification. TCRdb keeps only in-frame clones here, not all; method: immunoSEQ multiplex PCR. The V and J calls and clone size were taken over from that table, and D and trimming were inferred from the DNA. This sample has some 670,000 clones, with around 90% found just once. Sequencing was performed on peripheral blood. The sequence derives from a woman between 18 and 29 years old with acute or convalescent COVID-19.

This CDR3 is CASSQVQGKLQATYEQYF. CDR3 nucleotide sequence: TGTGCCAGCAGCCAAGTACAGGGAAAACTCCAAGCCACCTACGAGCAGTACTTC. The chain links TRBV3-1 (or the pseudogene TRBV3-2) to TRBJ2-7; the D gene is possibly TRBD1 (6 bases). V lost 1 base and J lost 2, with 21 bases in between. This CDR3 contains 18 residues. Germline V lookup: CDR1 LGHDT, CDR2 YNNKEL (reference sequence).